The clone carrying this T cell receptor (beta chain) was observed a handful of times. What it binds is not known. In TCRdb, the reads were re-called with MiXCR into one record per CDR3 protein. The profile shows 360,000 or so distinct CDR3 sequences, about a third of them singletons. The record originates from a study of T cell repertoires in cytomegalovirus infection. Study summary: Based on public TCR beta signatures, there were indications of CMV infection and of a matching HLA type.

The CDR3 runs 14 residues. CDR1 and CDR2 from the germline V gene are LNHNV and YYDKDF (reference sequence). V lost 5 bases, J lost 3 bases, and 12 bases lay in between. Findings of the study overall: Within the response measured ex vivo, HLA-C-restricted CMV-specific TCR beta clonotypes were dominant. Based on cumulative public TCR beta family frequency, carriers of CMV plus the relevant HLA were identified.

The V and J genes are TRBV15 and TRBJ2-3; D may match TRBD1 or TRBD2 (5 bases each). The TCR comes from a human donor in good health (CMV status not recorded). Some clones in this sample may be carry-over from other donors' samples. The sequencing here drew on cultured PBMCs, taken from culture after CMV antigen stimulation. This chain's CDR3 is CATSSWGLTDTQYF. CDR3 bases: TGTGCCACCAGCTCCTGGGGGTTGACAGATACGCAGTATTTT.